The source of this T cell receptor beta chain is a study of T cell responses to AZD1222 COVID-19 vaccine. General observations from the study: Clonal diversity may have been underestimated, and the donors were mostly white British, with more females than males.

As for this clone: Its cognate antigen is unknown.

This table comes from immunoSEQ multiplex PCR, and its TCRdb copy is limited to in-frame clones, with some not included. The repertoire holds 150,000 to 200,000 clones, with roughly nine tenths as singletons. Here the sequenced sample was peripheral blood, taken on day 0 of AZD1222 vaccination. This receptor was obtained from an adult in good health.

DNA for the CDR3: TGTGCCATCAGGGGACAGGGACTAGGAAACACCATATATTTT. Protein sequence: CAIRGQGLGNTIYF. The chain links TRBV10-3 to TRBJ1-3, with 9 bases matching TRBD1. The CDR3 is 14 amino acids. The V gene end was trimmed by 6 bases and the J gene end by 4 bases; junction bases not matched to a gene: 4. Germline loops: CDR1 ENHRY, CDR2 SYGVKD.